This TCR beta chain was retrieved from a study of shared clonotypes between healthy human individuals. Study summary: Those who served as donors were two women and a few men between the ages of 18 and 49.

From germline, CDR1 is SGDLS and CDR2 YYNGEE. J lost 4 bases, V lost 5 bases, and 7 bases had no gene match. This CDR3 comprises 15 residues. Here immunoSEQ multiplex PCR was the method, and the copy in TCRdb shows in-frame clones only, minus some. The table shows 2,500,000 or so clones, with 93% occurring only once. The TCR sequence derives from a man aged 18 to 35 in good health. Some clones in this sample may be carry-over from other donors' samples. The rearrangement uses TRBV9 and TRBJ2-1; 9 bases line up with TRBD2. Sequenced sample: naive CD4+ T cells from PBMCs. Subset of the sample: CD45RA+ positively selected. The DNA of the CDR3 is TGTGCCAGCAGTGCGACTAGCGGAGATTACAATGAGCAGTTCTTC. Protein product: CASSATSGDYNEQFF.